The 28 T cell receptor beta chains below come from one sample, sequenced in a study of cytomegalovirus exposure and HLA in healthy donors. Researchers ran the PCR with 60 Vbeta and 13 Jbeta primers. Generated by immunoSEQ multiplex PCR, the TCRdb table keeps only in-frame clones and is missing some. The table includes about 140,000 clones, roughly three quarters detected once. Sequenced sample: PBMCs. The receptors were gathered from a man in his forties in good health and CMV-seronegative.

The chain recombines TRBV30 with TRBJ1-5, with 7 bases fitting TRBD1. There are 13 residues in the CDR3. The ends lost 2 bases at V and 5 bases at J; junction bases unmatched: 3. Germline V gene sequence: CDR1 GTSNPN, CDR2 SVGIG (reference sequence). Here the CDR3 reads CAWSLTGDQPQHF. CDR3 in DNA: TGTGCCTGGAGTCTAACAGGGGATCAGCCCCAGCATTTT.

The chain employs TRBV27 and TRBJ2-7; the D gene is possibly TRBD1 (6 bases). This CDR3 region has 13 residues. V was pared by 6 bases and J by 6 bases, with 15 bases between. Germline CDR1 reads MNHEY; CDR2 reads SMNVEV (reference sequence). The CDR3 protein is CASSDYRVAEQYF. The CDR3 bases are TGTGCCAGCAGCGATTACAGGGTTGCCGAGCAGTACTTC.

The chain combines TRBV7-2 with TRBJ2-1; TRBD2 agrees at 10 bases. The CDR3 spans 18 residues. V was pared by 5 bases and J by 0 bases, with 10 bases of the junction left unmatched. Germline V gene sequence: CDR1 SGHTA, CDR2 FQGNSA. The CDR3 sequence: CASSATSGALSSYNEQFF. Here the CDR3 DNA reads TGTGCCAGCAGCGCAACTAGCGGGGCCCTAAGCTCCTACAATGAGCAGTTCTTC. Complete variable domain (other parts from reference TRBV7-2 and TRBJ2-1): GAGVSQSPSNKVTEKGKDVELRCDPISGHTALYWYRQSLGQGLEFLIYFQGNSAPDKSGLPSDRFSAERTGGSVSTLTIQRTQQEDSAVYLCASSATSGALSSYNEQFFGPGTRLTVL.

The rearrangement joins TRBV5-1 to TRBJ2-7, with D possibly TRBD2 on 6 matching bases. The CDR3 runs to 16 residues. Germline CDR1 and CDR2: SGHRS and YFSETQ. With 5 bases removed from V and 0 bases from J, the gap between germline ends came to 18 bases. In DNA form, the CDR3 reads TGCGCCAGCAGGTGGGATCCCGGGGGACTCTCCTACGAGCAGTACTTC. Translated: CASRWDPGGLSYEQYF.

The chain carries TRBV5-4 and TRBJ2-5; TRBD2 matches 14 bases. With 10 bases clipped from V and 4 bases from J, the junction kept 3 bases outside the gene matches. The CDR3 is 13 amino acids. Per the germline V gene, CDR1 is SGHNT and CDR2 is YYREEE (reference sequence). The CDR3 nucleotides are TGTGCCCTTGGGACTAGCGGGAGAGAGACCCAGTACTTC. Translated: CALGTSGRETQYF.

In this sample, this clone turned up once. The chain uses TRBV6-6 and TRBJ2-3; TRBD2 matches at 10 bases. The germline CDR1 and CDR2 sequences are MNHNY and SVGAGI (reference sequence). The ends lost 2 bases at V and 0 bases at J; junction bases unmatched: 2. CDR3 size: 16 residues. The CDR3 is CASSYTSGTSTDTQYF. The CDR3 DNA follows: TGTGCCAGCAGTTACACTAGCGGGACAAGCACAGATACGCAGTATTTT.

The gene calls are TRBV5-5 and TRBJ1-5; the D gene is possibly TRBD1 (5 bases). Germline CDR1 is SGHKS and CDR2 is YYEKEE (reference sequence). V lost 3 bases and J lost 7, with 11 bases in between. The CDR3 has 13 residues. The CDR3 coding sequence is TGTGCCAGCAGCTCCAGGGTTGGGCAGCCCCAGCATTTT. Translation: CASSSRVGQPQHF.

This chain connects TRBV5-4 to TRBJ2-3; TRBD1 is a possible D gene (6 bases). The CDR3 covers 14 residues. The V end was cut by 4 bases, the J end by 0 bases, with 9 bases between. Germline V gene data show CDR1 as SGHNT and CDR2 as YYREEE (reference sequence). The CDR3 region has the DNA TGTGCCAGCAGCCACGGACAGAGCACAGATACGCAGTATTTT. Residues: CASSHGQSTDTQYF.

This chain links TRBV6-5 with TRBJ2-7, with 7 bases lining up with TRBD2. V gave up 6 bases and J gave up 2 bases; unmatched junction bases: 10. Germline-derived CDR1 and CDR2 are MNHEY and SVGAGI. The CDR3 is 15 residues long. The DNA of the CDR3 is TGTGCCAGCAGCCCCGACGTGGGGAGGGCCTACGAGCAGTACTTC. As protein: CASSPDVGRAYEQYF.

The chain links TRBV4-1 to TRBJ2-5; the D gene is possibly TRBD1 (5 bases). This CDR3 spans 15 amino acids. The V gene's germline CDR1 is MGHRA and CDR2 YSYEKL. With 3 bases removed from V and 1 base from J, the gap between germline ends came to 12 bases. CDR3: CASSHGRAIQETQYF. The CDR3 DNA reads as TGCGCCAGCAGCCACGGCAGGGCCATCCAAGAGACCCAGTACTTC.

V usage is TRBV4-1 and J usage is TRBJ1-2, with a weak D call TRBD1 (6 bases). Per the germline V gene, CDR1 is MGHRA and CDR2 is YSYEKL. CDR3 length: 17 amino acids. Trimming left V 3 bases short and J 7 bases short, with 24 bases between. CDR3 in amino acids: CASSHPWGQGNFFGYTF. As DNA, the CDR3 is TGCGCCAGCAGCCATCCTTGGGGACAAGGAAATTTCTTTGGCTACACCTTC.

This clone was seen just once. Here the CDR3 DNA reads TGCAGCGTTGAATTAGGGGGGGGAGAGACCCAGTACTTC. It specifies CSVELGGGETQYF. V and J are TRBV29-1 and TRBJ2-5, with D perhaps matching TRBD2 (7 bases). CDR1 is SQVTM, CDR2 ANQGSEA, per germline. This CDR3 is built from 13 residues. Trimming cost V 2 bases and J 4 bases, with 11 bases left between them.

This clone came up a few times. CDR3 in amino acids: CASSGGQGRDEQYF. The CDR3 DNA reads TGTGCCAGCAGTGGGGGACAGGGTAGGGACGAGCAGTACTTC. This chain joins TRBV25-1 and TRBJ2-7, with 9 bases fitting TRBD1. The V gene end was trimmed by 4 bases and the J gene end by 5 bases; junction bases not matched to a gene: 6. This CDR3 is 14 amino acids long. The germline gives CDR1 MGHDK, CDR2 SYGVNS.

This clone has a single count. The chain combines TRBV10-3 with TRBJ2-7; a weak D match, TRBD1 (5 bases). V lost 3 bases and J 2 bases, leaving 14 bases between the germline ends. The germline CDR1 and CDR2 sequences are ENHRY and SYGVKD. The CDR3 length is 15 residues. The CDR3 DNA follows: TGTGCCATCAGTGAACCGGCCAGGGCCCCCTACGAGCAGTACTTC. Translation gives CAISEPARAPYEQYF.

The chain couples TRBV7-9 to TRBJ2-1, with D possibly TRBD2 on 6 matching bases. The germline CDR1 and CDR2 sequences are SEHNR and FQNEAQ (reference sequence). Trimming took off 2 bases at V and 0 bases at J, with 8 bases between the two ends. The CDR3 runs 15 residues. CDR3: CASSLHGSSYNEQFF. In DNA form, the CDR3 reads TGTGCCAGCAGCTTACACGGGAGCTCCTACAATGAGCAGTTCTTC.

The gene calls are TRBV5-4 and TRBJ2-7; D gene unclear. There are 14 residues in the CDR3. Germline assignment: CDR1 SGHNT and CDR2 YYREEE (reference sequence). V lost 2 bases to trimming and J lost 0 bases, with 9 bases between them. The CDR3 is CASSFKEISYEQYF. The CDR3 DNA sequence: TGTGCCAGCAGCTTCAAGGAGATCTCCTACGAGCAGTACTTC.

The chain employs TRBV9 and TRBJ1-1, with 8 bases aligning to TRBD1. Germline V gives CDR1 SGDLS, CDR2 YYNGEE. This CDR3 comprises 17 residues. Germline trimming cut 0 bases from V and 4 bases from J; bases unmatched to any gene: 11. CDR3: CASSVVDRGVSGTEAFF. CDR3 sequence (DNA): TGTGCCAGCAGCGTAGTCGACAGGGGTGTGAGTGGCACTGAAGCTTTCTTT.

There are a few counts of this clone. The chain links TRBV28 to TRBJ1-2, with a weak D call TRBD1 (5 bases). This CDR3 spans 16 amino acids. V gave up 2 bases and J gave up 0 bases, with 13 bases separating them. Germline V gene data show CDR1 as MDHEN and CDR2 as SYDVKM. The CDR3 here is CASSLIMDNTNYGYTF. The CDR3 coding sequence is TGTGCCAGCAGTTTAATTATGGACAACACTAACTATGGCTACACCTTC.

This chain connects TRBV5-5 to TRBJ2-3, with 8 bases matching TRBD1. Germline CDR1 and CDR2: SGHKS and YYEKEE (reference sequence). J lost 6 bases, V lost 4 bases, and 7 bases had no gene match. The CDR3 extends over 14 amino acids. Here the CDR3 reads CASSPDRGHDTQYF. As DNA, the CDR3 is TGTGCCAGCAGCCCCGACAGGGGTCACGATACGCAGTATTTT.

V and J are TRBV12-5 and TRBJ1-5, with 7 bases matching TRBD1. Germline V gene lookup returns CDR1 LGHNT and CDR2 FRNRAP. The CDR3 loop spans 17 amino acids. The trim removed 3 bases at V and 3 bases at J, leaving 11 bases unmatched. This chain's CDR3 is CASGLGGTDSFNQPQHF. The CDR3 coding sequence is TGTGCTAGTGGTTTAGGCGGGACAGATTCTTTCAATCAGCCCCAGCATTTT. Filled out from reference TRBV12-5 and TRBJ1-5, the complete variable domain reads DARVTQTPRHKVTEMGQEVTMRCQPILGHNTVFWYRQTMMQGLELLAYFRNRAPLDDSGMPKDRFSAEMPDATLATLKIQPSEPRDSAVYFCASGLGGTDSFNQPQHFGDGTRLSIL.

CDR3 sequence: CASSGGLGSGNTIYF. Here the CDR3 DNA reads TGCGCCAGCAGTGGGGGCTTGGGCTCTGGAAACACCATATATTTT. The V call is TRBV10-2, the J call TRBJ1-3; TRBD1 might be the D (5 bases). The CDR3 extends over 15 amino acids. Trimming removed 4 bases at V and 0 bases at J, with 10 bases between. Germline V lookup: CDR1 WSHSY, CDR2 SAAADI.

This rearrangement joins TRBV29-1 to TRBJ2-5; 9 nucleotides align to TRBD2. The CDR3 extends over 16 amino acids. With V trimmed by 4 bases and J by 2 bases, 11 bases remained unmatched. Germline CDR1 SQVTM, CDR2 ANQGSEA. DNA for the CDR3: TGCAGCGTTGGGCCCCTGGGCGGGGGGGCTCAAGAGACCCAGTACTTC. This gives the protein CSVGPLGGGAQETQYF.

The gene calls are TRBV6-6 and TRBJ2-7; 14 nucleotides align to TRBD2. The germline V gene has CDR1 MNHNY and CDR2 SVGAGI (reference sequence). The CDR3 covers 16 residues. The J segment lost 6 bases and the V segment lost 6 bases, leaving 10 bases of the junction unmatched. The DNA of the CDR3 is TGTGCCAGCAGGTCCAGCGGGACTAGCGGGAGTGGCGAGCAGTACTTC. Translated: CASRSSGTSGSGEQYF.

This clone has just one count. The V call is TRBV2, the J call TRBJ1-2; TRBD1 might be the D (6 bases). The V end lost 6 bases, the J end lost 0 bases, and 11 bases lay between the germline ends. This CDR3 has 14 amino acids. Per the germline V gene, CDR1 is SNHLY and CDR2 is FYNNEI. The CDR3 sequence: CASSRDTPNYGYTF. CDR3 bases: TGTGCCAGCAGCCGGGACACCCCTAACTATGGCTACACCTTC.

The DNA of the CDR3 is TGTGCCAGCAGCGTAGGGGGGCGGGGGACAGATACGCAGTATTTT. Residues: CASSVGGRGTDTQYF. The chain employs TRBV9 and TRBJ2-3; perhaps TRBD2 as D (7 bases). The CDR3 is 15 residues long. CDR1 and CDR2 (germline): SGDLS, YYNGEE. With 0 bases removed from V and 3 bases from J, the gap between germline ends came to 11 bases.

V is TRBV29-1 and J is TRBJ2-1, with 12 nucleotides matching TRBD2. CDR3 length equals 12 residues. CDR1 and CDR2 from the germline V gene are SQVTM and ANQGSEA. The junction had 8 bases not matched to a gene; V was cut back by 4 bases and J by 16 bases. Written as DNA, the CDR3 is TGCAGCGTTGCGGCTAGCGGGGGGGCGAATTTCTTC. Its translation is CSVAASGGANFF.

V usage is TRBV11-3 and J usage is TRBJ1-2; D is unresolved. This CDR3 has 13 residues. V gave up 0 bases and J gave up 7 bases, with 9 bases separating them. The germline V gene has CDR1 SGHNT and CDR2 YENEEA. CDR3 sequence reads: CASSLDLGGGYTF. DNA of the CDR3: TGTGCCAGCAGCTTAGACCTTGGCGGTGGCTACACCTTC.

The V call is TRBV6-6, the J call TRBJ2-7; no clear D gene. CDR3 length equals 12 residues. Looked up from germline, CDR1 is MNHNY and CDR2 is SVGAGI (reference sequence). V lost 5 bases and J 3 bases, leaving 8 bases between the germline ends. The CDR3 loop reads CASSQEHYEQYF. The CDR3 nucleotides read TGTGCCAGCAGTCAGGAACACTACGAGCAGTACTTC.